This T cell receptor beta chain is from a study of blood T cell repertoires in COVID-19. Whole-study context: The study drew acute and convalescent COVID-19 samples from the United States, Italy and Spain. Sample material is recorded as cDNA or gDNA derived from T cells, B-cell-depleted T cells, or PBMCs.

Germline V gene sequence: CDR1 MDHEN, CDR2 SYDVKM. Between the trimmed V and J ends, which lost 5 bases and 8 bases, there was a span of 15 bases. The CDR3 spans 13 residues. Authors' analysis steps: Cell counts per sample came from amplifying reference gene primers. Some clones are missing from TCRdb's copy, which holds only in-frame ones; the method was immunoSEQ multiplex PCR. That table supplies the V and J calls and clone size; D and trimming were determined from the DNA. The table includes 40,000 to 55,000 clones, about 90% detected once. The sequence was obtained from a man in his 70s with active COVID-19. V and J are TRBV28 and TRBJ1-2; D may be TRBD1 (5 bases). Sequences were obtained from peripheral blood. CDR3: CASSPVAGHGYTF. In nucleotides, the CDR3 is TGTGCCAGCAGTCCAGTGGCAGGGCACGGCTACACCTTC.